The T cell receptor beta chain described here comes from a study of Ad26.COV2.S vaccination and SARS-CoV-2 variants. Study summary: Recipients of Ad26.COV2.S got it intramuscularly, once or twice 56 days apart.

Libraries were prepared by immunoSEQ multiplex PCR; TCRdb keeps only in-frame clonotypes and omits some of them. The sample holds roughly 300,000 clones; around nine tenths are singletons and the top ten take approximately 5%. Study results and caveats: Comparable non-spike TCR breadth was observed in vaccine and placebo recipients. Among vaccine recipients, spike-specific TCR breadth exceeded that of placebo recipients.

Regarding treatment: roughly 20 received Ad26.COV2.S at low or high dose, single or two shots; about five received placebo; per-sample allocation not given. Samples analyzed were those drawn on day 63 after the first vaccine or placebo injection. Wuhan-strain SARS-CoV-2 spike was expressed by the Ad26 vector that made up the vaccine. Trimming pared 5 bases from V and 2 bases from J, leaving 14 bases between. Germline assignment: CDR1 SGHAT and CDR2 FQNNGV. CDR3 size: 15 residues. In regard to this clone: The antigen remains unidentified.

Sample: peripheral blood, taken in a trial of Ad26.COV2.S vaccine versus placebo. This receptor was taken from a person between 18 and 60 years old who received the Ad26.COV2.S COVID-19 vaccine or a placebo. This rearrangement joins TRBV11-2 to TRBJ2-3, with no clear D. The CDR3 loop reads CASSPLLALTDTQYF. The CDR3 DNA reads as TGTGCCAGCAGCCCCTTATTGGCCCTCACAGATACGCAGTATTTT.